This is a list of T cell receptor beta chains from one sample in a study of cytomegalovirus exposure and HLA in healthy donors. The method was immunoSEQ multiplex PCR; TCRdb's version includes in-frame clones alone and lacks a portion of them. Among 200,000 to 250,000 clones, around 80% were seen once, and the ten largest hold roughly 2.5%. The sequenced material came from PBMCs. The source of these receptors is a woman aged 60-70 years in good health and CMV-seropositive. Both conserved end residues are part of each CDR3.

j_gene: TRBJ1-3; len: 15; v_gene: TRBV5-1; CDR3aa: CASSLQGAFGNTIYF
j_gene: TRBJ1-6; len: 14; v_gene: TRBV25-1; CDR3aa: CASSESRGASPLHF
j_gene: TRBJ2-3; len: 12; v_gene: TRBV6-6; CDR3aa: CASKTGGDTQYF
j_gene: TRBJ1-5; len: 14; v_gene: TRBV5-6; CDR3aa: CASSGAGVEQPQHF
j_gene: TRBJ2-1; len: 15; v_gene: TRBV28; CDR3aa: CASSFRGGPYNEQFF
j_gene: TRBJ2-1; len: 14; v_gene: TRBV29-1; CDR3aa: CSVSKRGGYNEQFF
j_gene: TRBJ2-1; len: 15; v_gene: TRBV6-1; CDR3aa: CASSTTGYFYDEQFF
j_gene: TRBJ1-2; len: 15; v_gene: TRBV18; CDR3aa: CASSQVTGGAEGYTF
j_gene: TRBJ2-3; len: 14; v_gene: TRBV5-1; CDR3aa: CASSSQGSTDTQYF
j_gene: TRBJ1-1; len: 14; v_gene: TRBV6-1; CDR3aa: CASSGTGGYTEAFF
j_gene: TRBJ2-7; len: 13; v_gene: TRBV30; CDR3aa: CACLGAGSYEQYF
j_gene: TRBJ1-1; len: 14; v_gene: TRBV7-9; CDR3aa: CASTLQGARTEAFF
j_gene: TRBJ1-2; len: 15; v_gene: TRBV4-2; CDR3aa: CASSQEMGQGRPVDF
j_gene: TRBJ2-1; len: 13; v_gene: TRBV4-3; CDR3aa: CASSRSGGYEQFF
j_gene: TRBJ2-1; len: 14; v_gene: TRBV7-9; CDR3aa: CASSFGGQDNEQFF
j_gene: TRBJ1-1; len: 15; v_gene: TRBV19; CDR3aa: CASSTGQGTATEAFF
j_gene: TRBJ2-7; len: 16; v_gene: TRBV19; CDR3aa: CASSITLRRGSYEQYF
j_gene: TRBJ2-7; len: 13; v_gene: TRBV19; CDR3aa: CARVIDRTYEQYF
j_gene: TRBJ2-3; len: 14; v_gene: TRBV5-1; CDR3aa: CASSAGGAEDTQYF
j_gene: TRBJ1-1; len: 15; v_gene: TRBV7-2; CDR3aa: CASSLGGGQGTEAFF
j_gene: TRBJ2-5; len: 17; v_gene: TRBV16; CDR3aa: CASSRTWIGQIQETQYF
j_gene: TRBJ1-2; len: 13; v_gene: TRBV9; CDR3aa: CASSVTGNYGYTF
j_gene: TRBJ2-7; len: 14; v_gene: TRBV7-2; CDR3aa: CASRVGASSYEQYF
j_gene: TRBJ1-2; len: 14; v_gene: TRBV27; CDR3aa: CASSLARGGHGYTF
j_gene: TRBJ1-1; len: 14; v_gene: TRBV9; CDR3aa: CASNPLTGSTEAFF
j_gene: TRBJ1-1; len: 14; v_gene: TRBV7-9; CDR3aa: CASSPGQFNKGAFF
j_gene: TRBJ2-1; len: 13; v_gene: TRBV2; CDR3aa: CASSVHRYNEQFF
j_gene: TRBJ2-5; len: 16; v_gene: TRBV7-9; CDR3aa: CASSLFGQGRGETQYF
j_gene: TRBJ2-7; len: 16; v_gene: TRBV9; CDR3aa: CASSVGVAVDVGEQYF
j_gene: TRBJ1-5; len: 13; v_gene: TRBV5-1; CDR3aa: CASSPLPDQPQHF
j_gene: TRBJ2-3; len: 16; v_gene: TRBV5-1; CDR3aa: CASSLDLGLAAHTQYF
j_gene: TRBJ2-3; len: 14; v_gene: TRBV9; CDR3aa: CASSRGGGTDTQYF
j_gene: TRBJ2-5; len: 13; v_gene: TRBV7-7; CDR3aa: CASSPVPGETQYF
j_gene: TRBJ1-1; len: 13; v_gene: TRBV9; CDR3aa: CASSEHSGTEAFF
j_gene: TRBJ2-2; len: 17; v_gene: TRBV27; CDR3aa: CASSSTGAGSNTGELFF
j_gene: TRBJ2-7; len: 14; v_gene: TRBV7-9; CDR3aa: CASSATGFIYEQYF
j_gene: TRBJ1-2; len: 12; v_gene: TRBV6-1; CDR3aa: CASREDSYGYTF
j_gene: TRBJ2-7; len: 14; v_gene: TRBV6-1; CDR3aa: CASSEGQGNNEQYF
j_gene: TRBJ1-2; len: 14; v_gene: TRBV18; CDR3aa: CASSPEHSEGGYTF
j_gene: TRBJ1-5; len: 12; v_gene: TRBV28; CDR3aa: CASITGPSPQHF
j_gene: TRBJ2-3; len: 14; v_gene: TRBV10-2; CDR3aa: CASSESTSGSTQYF
j_gene: TRBJ1-3; len: 15; v_gene: TRBV30; CDR3aa: CAWSQGQSSGNTIYF
j_gene: TRBJ2-1; len: 13; v_gene: TRBV19; CDR3aa: CATQVTGLDEQFF
j_gene: TRBJ2-7; len: 14; v_gene: TRBV5-1; CDR3aa: CASSTGTGSYEQYF
j_gene: TRBJ2-3; len: 14; v_gene: TRBV7-2; CDR3aa: CASSPGAGLVTQYF